This T cell receptor (beta chain) emerged from a study of T cells after yellow fever vaccination. On the study more broadly: Preparation used SMART-Seq v4 Ultra Low Input for the low-cell-number fractions. Whole-study findings and limits: Abundant bulk-derived clonotypes could contaminate FACS-sorted repertoires. The booster saw the reappearance of most primary-vaccination clones (roughly 96% CD4, 70% to 90% CD8).

This clonotype was detected only a few times. The antigen is undetermined. The TCR cDNA carried a universal primer site and UMIs from 5'RACE template switching. TCRdb redid the calling of the 5' RACE reads with MiXCR, one entry per CDR3 protein. The repertoire holds just under 600,000 distinct CDR3 sequences, approximately 13% seen once, with around 15% in the top ten. Looked up from germline, CDR1 is KGHSH and CDR2 is LQKENI. The CDR3 consists of 19 residues. Between the trimmed V and J ends, which lost 6 bases and 0 bases, there was a span of 26 bases. The sample consisted of PBMCs, taken on the day of the yellow fever booster vaccination. This receptor was taken from a young man who received the YFV17D yellow fever vaccine. The chain employs TRBV18 and TRBJ1-2; D might be TRBD1 (5 bases). The CDR3 nucleotides are TGTGCCAGCTCGCCGAATATCCCGATGGAGGGGCGAGCTAACTATGGCTACACCTTC. Translated: CASSPNIPMEGRANYGYTF.